This T cell receptor (beta chain) was profiled in a study of cytomegalovirus exposure and HLA in healthy donors. General study results and limits: Published work reported that the classifier diagnosed cytomegalovirus status with high specificity and sensitivity.

The CDR3 sequence is 12 residues long. V gave up 0 bases and J gave up 7 bases; unmatched junction bases: 0. CDR1 is SQVTM and CDR2 is ANQGSEA in the germline V gene. Details on this clone: What it binds is not known.

Using immunoSEQ multiplex PCR, the repertoire was profiled, and TCRdb retains in-frame clones only, with some absent. The sample consists of around 93,000 clones, about 85% of them appearing once. Sequencing was carried out using PBMCs. The clonotype comes from a man between 18 and 29 years old in good health and CMV-seropositive. The chain couples TRBV29-1 to TRBJ1-2, with 9 nucleotides matching TRBD1. CDR3 amino acids: CSVEEGQGGYTF. CDR3 DNA: TGCAGCGTTGAAGAGGGACAGGGTGGCTACACCTTC.